This paragraph covers one T cell receptor beta chain sequence. The sample originates from a study of blood T cell repertoires in COVID-19. Study at large: Material from acute and convalescent COVID-19 was sourced from the United States, Italy and Spain. From T cells, B-cell-depleted T cells, or PBMCs came the material, which was cDNA or gDNA.

Authors' analysis steps: The authors estimated nucleated cell counts from reference gene primer amplification. The method was immunoSEQ multiplex PCR; TCRdb's version includes in-frame clones alone and lacks a portion of them. V and J calls and clone size are as listed in that table; D and trimming were resolved from the DNA. The sample has roughly 240,000 clones; roughly 86% are singletons. This TCR derives from a woman under 40 who had recovered from COVID-19. Sequenced sample: peripheral blood.

CDR3 protein: CSVGALALAQETQYF. The CDR3 DNA reads TGCAGCGTTGGGGCACTAGCGTTAGCACAAGAGACCCAGTACTTC. This chain joins TRBV29-1 and TRBJ2-5; 7 nucleotides line up with TRBD2. The CDR3 consists of 15 residues. Unmatched junction bases numbered 10, after V lost 4 bases and J lost 2 bases. Per germline, CDR1 SQVTM and CDR2 ANQGSEA.